The sequence of this TCR beta chain was determined in a study of blood T cell repertoires in COVID-19. Turning to the study itself: Sites across the United States, Italy and Spain contributed samples from acute and convalescent COVID-19.

Method: immunoSEQ multiplex PCR; TCRdb's copy keeps in-frame clones and lacks some. In the table there are around 340,000 clones, roughly 87% of which are singletons. The clonotype comes from a woman aged 55-69 years with COVID-19, enrolled during active disease. The sample taken for sequencing was peripheral blood.

Here the CDR3 DNA reads TGCAGTGCTAGTGCGGGGTGGGCTAACTATGGCTACACCTTC. Translated: CSASAGWANYGYTF. This rearrangement joins TRBV20-1 to TRBJ1-2; D uncertain. The CDR3 is 14 amino acids. V dropped 3 bases and J dropped 0 bases, with 11 bases sitting between them. CDR1 DFQATT and CDR2 SNEGSKA come from the germline V gene (reference sequence).